This paragraph reports one T cell receptor (beta chain). TCRdb's copy holds only in-frame clones and misses some; the assay was immunoSEQ multiplex PCR. This repertoire shows 430,000 or so clones, 85% to 90% found once; its top ten account for less than 2%. The sample comes from a study of blood T cell repertoires in COVID-19. As for the study in general: The cDNA or gDNA used as material had been derived from T cells, B-cell-depleted T cells, or PBMCs.

Before being deemed recovered, Cohort 3 donors had two negative PCRs, clearance, or symptom resolution. This CDR3 contains 15 residues. Germline CDR1 reads LGHDT; CDR2 reads YNNKEL (reference sequence). The V end was cut by 2 bases, the J end by 1 base, with 11 bases between. The origin of this receptor is a woman aged 40-49 years who had recovered from COVID-19. This chain links TRBV3-1 (or the pseudogene TRBV3-2) with TRBJ1-1; tentatively, D is TRBD1 (6 bases). Material: PBMCs or T cells enriched from blood (not recorded which). In DNA, the CDR3 is TGTGCCAGCAGCCAACAAGGGACAAAGAACACTGAAGCTTTCTTT. This translates into CASSQQGTKNTEAFF.